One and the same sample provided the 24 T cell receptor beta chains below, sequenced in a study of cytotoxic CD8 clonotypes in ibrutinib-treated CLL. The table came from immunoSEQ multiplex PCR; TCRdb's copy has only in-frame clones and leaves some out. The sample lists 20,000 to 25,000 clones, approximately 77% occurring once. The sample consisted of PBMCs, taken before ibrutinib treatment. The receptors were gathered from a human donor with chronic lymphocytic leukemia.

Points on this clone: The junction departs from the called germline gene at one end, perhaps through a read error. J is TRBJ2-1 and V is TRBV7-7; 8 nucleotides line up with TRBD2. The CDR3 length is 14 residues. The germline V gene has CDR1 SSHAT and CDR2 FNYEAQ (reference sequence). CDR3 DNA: TGTGCTAGCAGCCGAACTAGCGGATCCAATGAGCAGTTCTTC. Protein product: CASSRTSGSNEQFF.

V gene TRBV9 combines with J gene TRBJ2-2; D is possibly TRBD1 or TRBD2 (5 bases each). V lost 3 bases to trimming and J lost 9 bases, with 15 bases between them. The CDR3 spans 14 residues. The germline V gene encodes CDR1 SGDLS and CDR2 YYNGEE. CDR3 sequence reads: CASSEGPPGRELFF. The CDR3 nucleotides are TGTGCCAGCAGCGAGGGGCCGCCGGGGAGGGAGCTGTTTTTT.

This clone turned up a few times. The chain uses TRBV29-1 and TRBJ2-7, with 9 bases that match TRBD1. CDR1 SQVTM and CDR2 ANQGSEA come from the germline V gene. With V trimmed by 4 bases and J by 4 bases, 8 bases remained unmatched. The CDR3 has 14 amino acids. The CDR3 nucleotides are TGCAGCGTTGGGAGACAGGGGGGGTTTTACGAGCAGTACTTC. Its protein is CSVGRQGGFYEQYF.

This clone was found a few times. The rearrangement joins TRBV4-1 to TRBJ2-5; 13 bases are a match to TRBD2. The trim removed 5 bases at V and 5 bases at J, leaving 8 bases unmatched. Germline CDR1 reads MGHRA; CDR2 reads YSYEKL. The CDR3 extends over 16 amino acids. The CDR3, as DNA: TGCGCCAGCAGCTATCCGCGGACTAGCGGGAGTGAGACCCAGTACTTC. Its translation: CASSYPRTSGSETQYF.

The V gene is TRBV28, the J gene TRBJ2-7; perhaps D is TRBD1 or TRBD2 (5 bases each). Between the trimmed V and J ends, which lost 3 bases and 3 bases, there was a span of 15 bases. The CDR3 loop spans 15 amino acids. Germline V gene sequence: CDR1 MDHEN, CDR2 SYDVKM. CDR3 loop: CASSFRAGAVYEQYF. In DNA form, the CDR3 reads TGTGCCAGCAGTTTCAGGGCCGGGGCCGTCTACGAGCAGTACTTC.

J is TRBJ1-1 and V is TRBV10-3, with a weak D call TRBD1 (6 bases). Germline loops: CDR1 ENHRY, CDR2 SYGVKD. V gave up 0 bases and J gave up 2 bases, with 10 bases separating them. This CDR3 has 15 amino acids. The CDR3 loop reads CAISESGRGNTEAFF. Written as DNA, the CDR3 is TGTGCCATCAGTGAGTCGGGCAGGGGCAACACTGAAGCTTTCTTT.

The chain's CDR3 is CASGGAGVSETQYF. For the CDR3, the DNA is TGTGCCAGTGGGGGAGCGGGAGTATCAGAGACCCAGTACTTC. This chain links TRBV27 with TRBJ2-5, with 8 bases lining up with TRBD2. V lost 9 bases to trimming and J lost 4 bases; unmatched junction nucleotides: 10. This CDR3 region has 14 residues. Per the germline V gene, CDR1 is MNHEY and CDR2 is SMNVEV (reference sequence).

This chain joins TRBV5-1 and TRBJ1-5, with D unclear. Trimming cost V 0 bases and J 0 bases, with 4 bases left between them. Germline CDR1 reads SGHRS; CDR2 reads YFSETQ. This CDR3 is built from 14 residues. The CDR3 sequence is CASSLGYSNQPQHF. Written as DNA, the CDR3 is TGCGCCAGCAGCTTGGGTTATAGCAATCAGCCCCAGCATTTT. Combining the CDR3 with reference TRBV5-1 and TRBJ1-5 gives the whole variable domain KAGVTQTPRYLIKTRGQQVTLSCSPISGHRSVSWYQQTPGQGLQFLFEYFSETQRNKGNFPGRFSGRQFSNSRSEMNVSTLELGDSALYLCASSLGYSNQPQHFGDGTRLSIL.

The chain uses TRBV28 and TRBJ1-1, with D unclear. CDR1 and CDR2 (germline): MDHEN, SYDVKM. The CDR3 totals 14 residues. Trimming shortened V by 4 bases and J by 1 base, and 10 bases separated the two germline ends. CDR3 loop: CASSYKYPNTEAFF. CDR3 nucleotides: TGTGCCAGCAGTTACAAGTACCCGAACACTGAAGCTTTCTTT.

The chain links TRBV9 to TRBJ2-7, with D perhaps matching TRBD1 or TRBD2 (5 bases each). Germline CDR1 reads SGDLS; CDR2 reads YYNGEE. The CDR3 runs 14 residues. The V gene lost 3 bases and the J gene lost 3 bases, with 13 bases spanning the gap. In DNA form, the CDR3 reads TGTGCCAGCAGCGCCACGCCTGGGGGCTACGAGCAGTACTTC. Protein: CASSATPGGYEQYF.

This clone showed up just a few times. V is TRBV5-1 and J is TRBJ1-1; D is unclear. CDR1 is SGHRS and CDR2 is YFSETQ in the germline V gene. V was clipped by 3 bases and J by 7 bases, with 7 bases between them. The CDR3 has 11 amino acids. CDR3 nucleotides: TGCGCCAGCAGCTCAGCACTTGAAGCTTTCTTT. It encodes CASSSALEAFF. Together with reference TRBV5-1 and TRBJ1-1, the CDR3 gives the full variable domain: KAGVTQTPRYLIKTRGQQVTLSCSPISGHRSVSWYQQTPGQGLQFLFEYFSETQRNKGNFPGRFSGRQFSNSRSEMNVSTLELGDSALYLCASSSALEAFFGQGTRLTVV.

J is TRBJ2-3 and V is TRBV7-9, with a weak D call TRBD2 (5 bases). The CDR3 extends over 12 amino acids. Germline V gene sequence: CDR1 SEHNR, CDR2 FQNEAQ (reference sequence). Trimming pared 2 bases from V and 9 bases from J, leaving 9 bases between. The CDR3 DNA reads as TGTGCCAGCAGCTTAATAACGGGAACGCAGTATTTT. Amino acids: CASSLITGTQYF.

CDR3 bases: TGTGCCAGCATGGCATCTAATGAAAAACTGTTTTTT. Encoded protein: CASMASNEKLFF. The V and J genes are TRBV28 and TRBJ1-4; the D is unclear. There are 12 residues in the CDR3. V was clipped by 7 bases and J by 3 bases, with 6 bases between them. CDR1 and CDR2 (germline): MDHEN, SYDVKM.

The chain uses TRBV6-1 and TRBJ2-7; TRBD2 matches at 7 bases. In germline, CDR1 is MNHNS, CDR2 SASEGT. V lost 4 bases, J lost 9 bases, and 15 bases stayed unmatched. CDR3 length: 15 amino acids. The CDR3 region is CASSAGGEGLRAQYF. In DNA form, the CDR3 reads TGTGCCAGCAGTGCAGGTGGGGAGGGGTTGAGGGCGCAGTACTTC.

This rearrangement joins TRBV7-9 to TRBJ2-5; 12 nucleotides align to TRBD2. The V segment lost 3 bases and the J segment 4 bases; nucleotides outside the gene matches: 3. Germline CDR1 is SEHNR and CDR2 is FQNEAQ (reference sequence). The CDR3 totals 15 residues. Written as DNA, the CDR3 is TGTGCCAGCAGCTTTTCGGGACTAGCGGGAGAGACCCAGTACTTC. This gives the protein CASSFSGLAGETQYF.

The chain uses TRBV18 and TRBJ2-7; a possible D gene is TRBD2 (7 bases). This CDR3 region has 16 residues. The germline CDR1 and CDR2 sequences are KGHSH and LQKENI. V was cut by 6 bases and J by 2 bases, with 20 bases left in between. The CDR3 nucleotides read TGTGCCAGCTCCCCGGAAGGGGGGGCCTCCCCCTACGAGCAGTACTTC. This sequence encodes CASSPEGGASPYEQYF.

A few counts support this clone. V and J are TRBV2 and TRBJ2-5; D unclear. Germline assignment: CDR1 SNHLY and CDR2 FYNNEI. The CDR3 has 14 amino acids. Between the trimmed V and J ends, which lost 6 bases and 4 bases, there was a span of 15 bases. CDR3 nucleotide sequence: TGTGCCAGCAGCCATGTCACGCCCCTAGAGACCCAGTACTTC. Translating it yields CASSHVTPLETQYF.

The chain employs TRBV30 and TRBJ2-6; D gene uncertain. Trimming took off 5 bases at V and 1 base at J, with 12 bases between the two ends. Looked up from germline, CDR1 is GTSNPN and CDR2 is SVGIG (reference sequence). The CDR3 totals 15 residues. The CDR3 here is CAWLLGQSGANVLTF. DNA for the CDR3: TGTGCCTGGCTGCTCGGGCAATCTGGGGCCAACGTCCTGACTTTC.

In DNA form, the CDR3 reads TGTGCCAGCAGCTTTTTGGCTGGTTACTCTGGAAACACCATATATTTT. It translates to CASSFLAGYSGNTIYF. The chain combines TRBV7-2 with TRBJ1-3; D ambiguous. This CDR3 has 16 residues. CDR1 SGHTA and CDR2 FQGNSA come from the germline V gene. The V end lost 3 bases, the J end lost 0 bases, and 12 bases lay between the germline ends.

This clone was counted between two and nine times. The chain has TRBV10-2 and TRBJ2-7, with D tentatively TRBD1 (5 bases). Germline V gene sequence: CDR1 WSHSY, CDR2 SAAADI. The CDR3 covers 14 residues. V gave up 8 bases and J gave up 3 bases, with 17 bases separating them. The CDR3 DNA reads TGCGCCAGCCCCGGCAGCCCAGGGAACTACGAGCAGTACTTC. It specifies CASPGSPGNYEQYF.

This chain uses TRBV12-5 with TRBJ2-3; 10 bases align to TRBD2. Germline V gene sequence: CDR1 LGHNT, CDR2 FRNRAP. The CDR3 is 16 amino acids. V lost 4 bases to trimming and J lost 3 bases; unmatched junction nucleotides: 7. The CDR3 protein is CASGSILAGKTDTQYF. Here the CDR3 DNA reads TGTGCTAGTGGTTCTATACTAGCGGGGAAAACAGATACGCAGTATTTT. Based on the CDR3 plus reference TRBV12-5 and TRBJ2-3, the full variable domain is DARVTQTPRHKVTEMGQEVTMRCQPILGHNTVFWYRQTMMQGLELLAYFRNRAPLDDSGMPKDRFSAEMPDATLATLKIQPSEPRDSAVYFCASGSILAGKTDTQYFGPGTRLTVL.

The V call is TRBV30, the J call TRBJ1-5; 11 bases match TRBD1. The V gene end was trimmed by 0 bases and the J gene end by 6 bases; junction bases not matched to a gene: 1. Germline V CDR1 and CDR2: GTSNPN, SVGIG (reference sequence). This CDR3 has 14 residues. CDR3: CAWSVGQGAQPQHF. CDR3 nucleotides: TGTGCCTGGAGTGTTGGACAGGGGGCTCAGCCCCAGCATTTT. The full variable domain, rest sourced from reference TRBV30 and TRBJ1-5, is SQTIHQWPATLVQPVGSPLSLECTVEGTSNPNLYWYRQAAGRGLQLLFYSVGIGQISSEVPQNLSASRPQDRQFILSSKKLLLSDSGFYLCAWSVGQGAQPQHFGDGTRLSIL.

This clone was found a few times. Written as DNA, the CDR3 is TGCGCCAGCAGCTTCTCCGGGACAGTGAACACTGAAGCTTTCTTT. Protein sequence: CASSFSGTVNTEAFF. This chain links TRBV5-1 with TRBJ1-1; 7 bases map to TRBD1. The CDR3 length is 15 residues. With V trimmed by 2 bases and J by 0 bases, 4 bases remained unmatched. CDR1 SGHRS and CDR2 YFSETQ come from the germline V gene.

CDR3 residues: CAWTPEWNTEAFF. Here the CDR3 DNA reads TGTGCCTGGACTCCAGAGTGGAACACTGAAGCTTTCTTT. The chain recombines TRBV30 with TRBJ1-1; D is ambiguous. V shed 4 bases and J shed 1 base, with 10 bases lying between them. The CDR3 runs 13 residues. Germline V gene sequence: CDR1 GTSNPN, CDR2 SVGIG (reference sequence).